This T cell receptor (beta chain) was captured by sequencing in a study of monozygotic twins with inflammatory bowel disease. The CDR3 covers 16 residues. Germline CDR1 LGHDT, CDR2 YNNKEL (reference sequence). Following a re-call of the 5' RACE reads, TCRdb has one entry per CDR3 protein and lacks DNA. This repertoire includes some 150,000 distinct CDR3 sequences. Sequencing was performed on blood. The receptor comes from a human donor with ulcerative colitis or Crohn's disease, or a healthy co-twin of an affected twin (not recorded which). The chain links TRBV3-1 to TRBJ2-2; TCRdb designates TRBD2, a call that cannot be tested without DNA. The CDR3 reads CASSRWDGLSTGELFF. Drawing the rest from reference TRBV3-1 and TRBJ2-2, the complete variable domain is DTAVSQTPKYLVTQMGNDKSIKCEQNLGHDTMYWYKQDSKKFLKIMFSYNNKELIINETVPNRFSPKSPDKAHLNLHINSLELGDSAVYFCASSRWDGLSTGELFFGEGSRLTVL.